Below, 24 T cell receptor beta chains from the same sample are listed, as sequenced in a study of cytomegalovirus exposure and HLA in healthy donors listed by TCRdb under 2017. Library preparation used the immunoSEQ multiplex PCR assay. A mixture of 60 forward primers for TCR Vbeta segments and 13 reverse primers for TCR Jbeta segments was used in the multiplex PCR. The source is immuneACCESS, and TCRdb retained only in-frame sequences with V and J called. Part of the clones is not carried over; for the studies checked, unresolved V genes explain less than half of this, and the remainder is unexplained. Counted in this sample were a few hundred thousand clones; over 75% of them appeared once. In total, the top ten clones hold less than 3.5% of the sample. What was sequenced was PBMCs. These receptors were taken from a woman aged 25 to 39 in good health and CMV-seronegative.

V is TRBV7-6 and J is TRBJ2-1; 9 bases are shared with TRBD1. Looked up from germline, CDR1 is SGHVS and CDR2 is FNYEAQ. The CDR3 length is 15 residues. The V gene end was trimmed by 4 bases and the J gene end by 4 bases; junction bases not matched to a gene: 5. CDR3 region: CASSSGTGMYNEQFF. The CDR3 DNA reads as TGTGCCAGCAGCTCCGGGACAGGGATGTACAATGAGCAGTTCTTC.

The rearrangement joins TRBV7-6 to TRBJ2-5, with 10 bases that match TRBD2. Germline CDR1 and CDR2: SGHVS and FNYEAQ. The CDR3 consists of 18 residues. Unmatched junction bases numbered 11, after V lost 0 bases and J lost 4 bases. The CDR3 region is CASSLAPSGSRIRETQYF. DNA of the CDR3: TGTGCCAGCAGCTTAGCCCCTAGCGGGAGTCGGATTCGAGAGACCCAGTACTTC. Full variable domain (outside the CDR3, taken from reference TRBV7-6 and TRBJ2-5): GAGVSQSPRYKVTKRGQDVALRCDPISGHVSLYWYRQALGQGPEFLTYFNYEAQQDKSGLPNDRFSAERPEGSISTLTIQRTEQRDSAMYRCASSLAPSGSRIRETQYFGPGTRLLVL.

The CDR3 is CSVNGRGLYEQYF. Written as DNA, the CDR3 is TGCAGCGTTAACGGCAGGGGGCTCTACGAGCAGTACTTC. This chain joins TRBV29-1 and TRBJ2-7, with 8 bases matching TRBD1. The germline gives CDR1 SQVTM, CDR2 ANQGSEA. V was clipped by 5 bases and J by 3 bases; unmatched bases: 6. The CDR3 totals 13 residues.

The CDR3 bases are TGTGCCACCAGCAGAGTGAGGGTATCCGGGGAGCTGTTTTTT. Protein sequence: CATSRVRVSGELFF. This chain uses TRBV15 with TRBJ2-2, with D perhaps matching TRBD2 (5 bases). The CDR3 sequence is 14 residues long. Germline CDR1 LNHNV, CDR2 YYDKDF (reference sequence). Trimming stripped 1 base from V and 6 bases from J, with 9 bases between.

The chain carries TRBV19 and TRBJ1-3, with D maybe TRBD1 (5 bases). Per germline, CDR1 LNHDA and CDR2 SQIVND (reference sequence). The CDR3 length is 16 residues. Trimming pared 4 bases from V and 0 bases from J, leaving 13 bases between. The CDR3 nucleotides read TGTGCCAGTAGTAGCGGGACGACCTCCTCTGGAAACACCATATATTTT. Amino acids: CASSSGTTSSGNTIYF.

The rearrangement joins TRBV30 to TRBJ2-3; perhaps TRBD1 as D (5 bases). Per germline, CDR1 GTSNPN and CDR2 SVGIG (reference sequence). CDR3 length: 17 residues. V was pared by 0 bases and J by 6 bases, with 22 bases between. The CDR3 DNA sequence: TGTGCCTGGAGTGTACGGACCGCTCCACCCCAGGGTGATACGCAGTATTTT. Translation: CAWSVRTAPPQGDTQYF.

This chain links TRBV29-1 with TRBJ2-2; 9 nucleotides align to TRBD1. V lost 6 bases to trimming and J lost 6 bases; unmatched junction nucleotides: 5. The CDR3 length is 13 residues. Germline assignment: CDR1 SQVTM and CDR2 ANQGSEA. DNA of the CDR3: TGCAGCGTGGGACAGGGAAACGCCGGGGAGCTGTTTTTT. It is translated as CSVGQGNAGELFF.

The chain couples TRBV5-1 to TRBJ1-2; maybe TRBD1 (5 bases). The germline V gene encodes CDR1 SGHRS and CDR2 YFSETQ. V was clipped by 1 base and J by 4 bases, with 17 bases between them. The CDR3 covers 16 residues. Here the CDR3 reads CASSLTATGGGYGYTF. The CDR3 DNA follows: TGCGCCAGCAGCTTGACAGCAACTGGGGGAGGCTATGGCTACACCTTC.

This chain joins TRBV27 and TRBJ2-5; TRBD2 matches 8 bases. This CDR3 has 17 amino acids. With V trimmed by 2 bases and J by 1 base, 9 bases remained unmatched. Germline V CDR1 and CDR2: MNHEY, SMNVEV (reference sequence). The CDR3 DNA follows: TGTGCCAGCAGTTTAGTAACCGGGACTAGATCCCAAGAGACCCAGTACTTC. Its translation: CASSLVTGTRSQETQYF.

This sequence joins TRBV5-6 and TRBJ2-1, with TRBD2 identical over 8 bases. The CDR3 has 14 amino acids. CDR1 and CDR2 from the germline V gene are SGHDT and YYEEEE. Trimming took 4 bases from V and 2 from J; bases not matched to a gene: 2. Written as DNA, the CDR3 is TGTGCCAGCAGCCGGGGACTAGCCTACAATGAGCAGTTCTTC. Translated, it gives CASSRGLAYNEQFF.

The rearrangement links TRBV7-2 to TRBJ1-1; D is possibly TRBD1 (6 bases). Germline V lookup: CDR1 SGHTA, CDR2 FQGNSA. The CDR3 is 14 residues long. The V and J ends lost 5 bases and 0 bases respectively, with 10 bases between them. CDR3 protein: CASSRNRVNTEAFF. The CDR3 DNA reads as TGTGCCAGCAGCCGAAACAGGGTGAACACTGAAGCTTTCTTT.

This clone was seen a single time. At one of its ends the junction is not consistent with the germline gene, which may arise from a read error. This sequence joins TRBV27 and TRBJ2-3, with TRBD2 matching 12 bases. CDR1 is MNHEY, CDR2 SMNVEV, per germline (reference sequence). The CDR3 length is 16 residues. CDR3 DNA: TGTGCCAGCAAATCCTGGACTAGCGGGGAAACAGATACGCAGTGTTTT. This sequence encodes CASKSWTSGETDTQCF.

This chain connects TRBV6-1 to TRBJ1-5; D gene ambiguous. This CDR3 is built from 14 residues. Trimming took 5 bases from V and 0 from J, leaving 8 bases between them. Germline V lookup: CDR1 MNHNS, CDR2 SASEGT. CDR3 nucleotides: TGTGCCAGCAGTCCGGGGAATAGCAATCAGCCCCAGCATTTT. This sequence encodes CASSPGNSNQPQHF.

CDR3 in amino acids: CASEQGKGNTEAFF. In DNA form, the CDR3 reads TGTGCCAGTGAGCAGGGAAAAGGGAACACTGAAGCTTTCTTT. The rearrangement uses TRBV19 and TRBJ1-1, with a tentative D call TRBD1 (5 bases). The CDR3 contains 14 residues. V was cut by 8 bases and J by 1 base, with 14 bases left in between. Germline CDR1 and CDR2: LNHDA and SQIVND (reference sequence).

V gene TRBV5-1 combines with J gene TRBJ2-7; 7 positions agree with TRBD1. This CDR3 spans 15 amino acids. Unmatched junction bases numbered 5, after V lost 0 bases and J lost 2 bases. Germline V gene data show CDR1 as SGHRS and CDR2 as YFSETQ. CDR3 amino acids: CASSLGVTGTYEQYF. The CDR3 DNA sequence: TGCGCCAGCAGCTTGGGGGTGACAGGGACCTACGAGCAGTACTTC.

The chain combines TRBV27 with TRBJ2-1; D gene uncertain. The CDR3 loop spans 13 amino acids. Looked up from germline, CDR1 is MNHEY and CDR2 is SMNVEV (reference sequence). V was shortened by 0 bases and J by 10 bases, with 10 bases between the two germline ends. The CDR3 sequence: CASSLSVGREQFF. The CDR3 nucleotides read TGTGCCAGCAGTTTATCGGTCGGCAGGGAGCAGTTCTTC.

The genes are TRBV11-2 and TRBJ2-7; a weak D match, TRBD1 (6 bases). The CDR3 consists of 16 residues. From germline, CDR1 is SGHAT and CDR2 FQNNGV. V lost 1 base and J 3 bases, leaving 16 bases between the germline ends. The CDR3 here is CASSLGLAGESYEQYF. CDR3 DNA sequence: TGTGCCAGCAGCTTAGGTCTGGCAGGGGAAAGCTACGAGCAGTACTTC.

The V gene is TRBV30, the J gene TRBJ1-3; 7 nucleotides align to TRBD1. This CDR3 contains 14 residues. Germline V gene data show CDR1 as GTSNPN and CDR2 as SVGIG (reference sequence). V trimming: 3 bases; J trimming: 2 bases; junction bases outside the gene matches: 4. CDR3 DNA: TGTGCCTGGAGAGAGGGGGCGACTGGAAACACCATATATTTT. It is translated as CAWREGATGNTIYF.

The genes are TRBV6-1 and TRBJ2-7, with D possibly being TRBD2 (6 bases). Trimming stripped 7 bases from V and 3 bases from J, with 19 bases between. The germline CDR1 and CDR2 sequences are MNHNS and SASEGT. The CDR3 is made up of 15 amino acids. CDR3 sequence (DNA): TGTGCCAGCAATTCTTATCGGGACTCCCTCTACGAGCAGTACTTC. Residues: CASNSYRDSLYEQYF.

V usage is TRBV5-6 and J usage is TRBJ1-6; TRBD1 might be the D (5 bases). Germline assignment: CDR1 SGHDT and CDR2 YYEEEE. Trimming left V 0 bases short and J 0 bases short, with 13 bases between. This CDR3 is 18 amino acids long. For the CDR3, the DNA is TGTGCCAGCAGCTTGGTGGTCAGGGCCTTCTCCTATAATTCACCCCTCCACTTT. This encodes CASSLVVRAFSYNSPLHF.

The V call is TRBV13, the J call TRBJ2-7; 10 bases map to TRBD2. The CDR3 runs 14 residues. Germline V gene sequence: CDR1 PRHDT, CDR2 FYEKMQ (reference sequence). The V segment lost 4 bases and the J segment 3 bases; nucleotides outside the gene matches: 3. CDR3 sequence: CASSSGTSVYEQYF. DNA of the CDR3: TGTGCCAGCAGCTCAGGGACTAGCGTCTACGAGCAGTACTTC.

This chain connects TRBV7-2 to TRBJ2-1; 8 nucleotides match TRBD2. CDR3 length: 16 residues. V trimming: 2 bases; J trimming: 1 base; junction bases outside the gene matches: 4. Germline-derived CDR1 and CDR2 are SGHTA and FQGNSA. The CDR3 loop is CASSLRSGSSYNEQFF. The CDR3 nucleotides read TGTGCCAGCAGCTTACGAAGCGGGAGTTCCTACAATGAGCAGTTCTTC.

The rearrangement joins TRBV5-1 to TRBJ2-3; 7 bases map to TRBD1. J lost 0 bases, V lost 3 bases, and 1 base had no gene match. Looked up from germline, CDR1 is SGHRS and CDR2 is YFSETQ. The CDR3 is 14 residues long. The CDR3 bases are TGCGCCAGCAGCTCGGGACAGAGCACAGATACGCAGTATTTT. Protein product: CASSSGQSTDTQYF.

The chain carries TRBV28 and TRBJ2-1, with 9 bases aligning to TRBD1. Germline-derived CDR1 and CDR2 are MDHEN and SYDVKM. V shed 5 bases and J 2 bases; nucleotides not matched to a gene: 10. This CDR3 has 17 residues. CDR3 protein: CASSPEKTGGPYNEQFF. The CDR3, as DNA: TGTGCCAGCAGTCCAGAGAAGACAGGGGGGCCCTACAATGAGCAGTTCTTC.